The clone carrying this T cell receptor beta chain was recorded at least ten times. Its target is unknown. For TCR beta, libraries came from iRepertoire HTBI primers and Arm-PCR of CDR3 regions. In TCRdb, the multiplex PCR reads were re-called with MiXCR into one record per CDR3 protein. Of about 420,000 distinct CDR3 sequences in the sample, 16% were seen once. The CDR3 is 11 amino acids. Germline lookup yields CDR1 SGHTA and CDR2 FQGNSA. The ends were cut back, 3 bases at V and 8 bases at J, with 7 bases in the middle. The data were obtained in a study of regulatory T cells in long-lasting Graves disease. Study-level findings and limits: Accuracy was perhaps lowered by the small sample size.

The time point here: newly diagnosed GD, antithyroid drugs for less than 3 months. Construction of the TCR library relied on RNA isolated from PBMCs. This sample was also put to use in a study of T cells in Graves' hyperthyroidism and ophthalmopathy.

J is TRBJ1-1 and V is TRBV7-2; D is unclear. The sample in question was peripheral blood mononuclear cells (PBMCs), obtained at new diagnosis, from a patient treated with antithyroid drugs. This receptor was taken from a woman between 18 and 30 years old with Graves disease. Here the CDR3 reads CASSLGNEAFF. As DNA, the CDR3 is TGTGCCAGCAGCTTGGGCAACGAAGCTTTCTTT. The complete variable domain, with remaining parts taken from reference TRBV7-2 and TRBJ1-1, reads GAGVSQSPSNKVTEKGKDVELRCDPISGHTALYWYRQSLGQGLEFLIYFQGNSAPDKSGLPSDRFSAERTGGSVSTLTIQRTQQEDSAVYLCASSLGNEAFFGQGTRLTVV.